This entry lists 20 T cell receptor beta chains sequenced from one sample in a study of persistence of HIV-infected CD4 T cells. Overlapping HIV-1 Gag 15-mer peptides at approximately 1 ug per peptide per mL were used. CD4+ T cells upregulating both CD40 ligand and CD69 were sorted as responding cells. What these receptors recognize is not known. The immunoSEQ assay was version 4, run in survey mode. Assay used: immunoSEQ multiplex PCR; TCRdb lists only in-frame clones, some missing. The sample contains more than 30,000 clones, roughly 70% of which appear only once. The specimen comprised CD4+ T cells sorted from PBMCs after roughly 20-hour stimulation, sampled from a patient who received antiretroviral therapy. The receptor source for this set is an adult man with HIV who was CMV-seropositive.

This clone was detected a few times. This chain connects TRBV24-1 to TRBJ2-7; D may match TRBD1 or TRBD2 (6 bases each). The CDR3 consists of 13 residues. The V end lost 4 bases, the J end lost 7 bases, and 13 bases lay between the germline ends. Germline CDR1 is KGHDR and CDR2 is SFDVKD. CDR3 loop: CATSDRGGWEQYF. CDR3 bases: TGTGCCACCAGTGACCGAGGGGGGTGGGAGCAGTACTTC.

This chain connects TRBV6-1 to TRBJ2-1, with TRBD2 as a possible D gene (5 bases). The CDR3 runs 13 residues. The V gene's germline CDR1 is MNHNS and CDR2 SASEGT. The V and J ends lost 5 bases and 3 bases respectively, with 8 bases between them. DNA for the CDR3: TGTGCCAGCAGTTTGACTAACTACAATGAGCAGTTCTTC. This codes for CASSLTNYNEQFF.

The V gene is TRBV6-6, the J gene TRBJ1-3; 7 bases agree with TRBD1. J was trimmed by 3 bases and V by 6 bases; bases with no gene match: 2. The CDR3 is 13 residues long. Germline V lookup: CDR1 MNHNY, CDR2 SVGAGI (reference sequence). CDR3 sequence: CASRQGFGNTIYF. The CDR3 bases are TGTGCCAGCAGACAGGGGTTTGGAAACACCATATATTTT.

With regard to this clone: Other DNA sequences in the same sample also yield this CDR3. As DNA, the CDR3 is TGTGCCAGCAGCGTAGACGGCCACTCTGGAAACACCATATATTTT. This translates into CASSVDGHSGNTIYF. This chain joins TRBV9 and TRBJ1-3; D is unresolved. V was trimmed by 0 bases and J by 0 bases, leaving 7 bases between them. The CDR3 is 15 amino acids. Per germline, CDR1 SGDLS and CDR2 YYNGEE.

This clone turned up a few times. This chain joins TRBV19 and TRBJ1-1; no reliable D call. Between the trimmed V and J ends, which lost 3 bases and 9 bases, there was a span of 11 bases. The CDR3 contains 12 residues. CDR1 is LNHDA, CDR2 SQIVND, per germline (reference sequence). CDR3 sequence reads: CASSISGLKAFF. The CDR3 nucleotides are TGTGCCAGTAGTATCTCCGGGTTGAAAGCTTTCTTT.

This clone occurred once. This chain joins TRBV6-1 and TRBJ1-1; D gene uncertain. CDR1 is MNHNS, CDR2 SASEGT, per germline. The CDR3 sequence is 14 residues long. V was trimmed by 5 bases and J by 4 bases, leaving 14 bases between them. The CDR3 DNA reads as TGTGCCAGCAGTAGAGAAACCCGAGGCACTGAAGCTTTCTTT. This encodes CASSRETRGTEAFF.

The CDR3 loop is CASSLLVGANEKLFF. CDR3 nucleotide sequence: TGTGCCAGCAGTCTCCTCGTGGGGGCTAATGAAAAACTGTTTTTT. This chain uses TRBV2 with TRBJ1-4, with D tentatively TRBD1 (5 bases). V was clipped by 5 bases and J by 3 bases, with 13 bases between them. This CDR3 contains 15 residues. Germline V gene lookup returns CDR1 SNHLY and CDR2 FYNNEI.

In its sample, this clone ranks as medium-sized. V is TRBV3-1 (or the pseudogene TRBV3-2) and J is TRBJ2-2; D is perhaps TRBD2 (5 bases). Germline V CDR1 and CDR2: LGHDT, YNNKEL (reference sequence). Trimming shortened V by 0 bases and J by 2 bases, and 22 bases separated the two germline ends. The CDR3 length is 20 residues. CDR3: CASSQEVLRRGSGNTGELFF. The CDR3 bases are TGTGCCAGCAGCCAAGAAGTATTAAGGCGAGGGTCGGGCAACACCGGGGAGCTGTTTTTT.

CDR3 sequence reads: CASSLNYEQYF. CDR3 sequence (DNA): TGTGCCAGCAGCTTAAACTACGAGCAGTACTTC. The V call is TRBV7-9, the J call TRBJ2-7; D unresolved. Germline CDR1 and CDR2: SEHNR and FQNEAQ (reference sequence). This CDR3 is built from 11 residues. V was clipped by 2 bases and J by 3 bases, with 2 bases between them.

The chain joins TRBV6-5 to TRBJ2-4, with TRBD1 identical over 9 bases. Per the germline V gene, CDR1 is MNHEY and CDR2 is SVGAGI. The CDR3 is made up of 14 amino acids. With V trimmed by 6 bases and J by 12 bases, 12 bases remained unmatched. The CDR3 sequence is CASSLRRDRGSQYF. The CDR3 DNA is TGTGCCAGCAGCCTTCGAAGAGACAGGGGGTCTCAGTACTTC.

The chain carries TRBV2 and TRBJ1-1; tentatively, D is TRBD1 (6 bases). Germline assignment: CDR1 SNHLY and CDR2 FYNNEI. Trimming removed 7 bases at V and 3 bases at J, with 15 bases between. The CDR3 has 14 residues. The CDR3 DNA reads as TGTGCCAGCATGGGGCAGGGGTTGGACACTGAAGCTTTCTTT. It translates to CASMGQGLDTEAFF. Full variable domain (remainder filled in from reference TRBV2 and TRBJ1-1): EPEVTQTPSHQVTQMGQEVILRCVPISNHLYFYWYRQILGQKVEFLVSFYNNEISEKSEIFDDQFSVERPDGSNFTLKIRSTKLEDSAMYFCASMGQGLDTEAFFGQGTRLTVV.

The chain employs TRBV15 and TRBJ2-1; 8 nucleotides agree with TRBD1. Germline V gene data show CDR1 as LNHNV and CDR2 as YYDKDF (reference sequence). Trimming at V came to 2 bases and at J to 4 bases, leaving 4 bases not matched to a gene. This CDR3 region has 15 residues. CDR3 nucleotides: TGTGCCACCAGCAGAACGGGACAGGTATACAATGAGCAGTTCTTC. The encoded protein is CATSRTGQVYNEQFF.

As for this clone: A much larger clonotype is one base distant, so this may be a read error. CDR3 protein: CASSGDRSFSGEQFF. The CDR3 bases are TGTGCCAGCAGTGGCGACAGGTCTTTTTCCGGTGAGCAGTTCTTC. The chain links TRBV6-2 or TRBV6-3 to TRBJ2-1; tentative D call: TRBD1 (6 bases). This CDR3 is 15 amino acids long. V was trimmed by 5 bases and J by 9 bases, leaving 20 bases between them. Germline-derived CDR1 and CDR2 are MNHEY and SVGEGT.

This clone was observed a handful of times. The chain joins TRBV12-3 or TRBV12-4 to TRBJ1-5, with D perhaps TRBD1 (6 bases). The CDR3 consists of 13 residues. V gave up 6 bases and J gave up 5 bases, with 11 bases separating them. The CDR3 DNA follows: TGTGCCAGCAGCCTAACAGGGTATCAGCCCCAGCATTTT. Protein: CASSLTGYQPQHF.

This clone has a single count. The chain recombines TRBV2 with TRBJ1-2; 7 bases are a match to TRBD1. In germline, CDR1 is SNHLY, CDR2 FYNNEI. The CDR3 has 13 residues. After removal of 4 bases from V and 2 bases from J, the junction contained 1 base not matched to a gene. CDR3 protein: CASSGDRNYGYTF. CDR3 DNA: TGTGCCAGCAGTGGGGACAGAAACTATGGCTACACCTTC.

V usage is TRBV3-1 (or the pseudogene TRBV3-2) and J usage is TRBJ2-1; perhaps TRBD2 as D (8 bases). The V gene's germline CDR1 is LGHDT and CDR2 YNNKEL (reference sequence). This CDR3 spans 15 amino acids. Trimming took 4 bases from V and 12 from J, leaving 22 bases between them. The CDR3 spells CASSRGGGSGVLQFF. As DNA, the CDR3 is TGTGCCAGCAGCCGAGGGGGCGGTAGCGGGGTATTGCAGTTCTTC.

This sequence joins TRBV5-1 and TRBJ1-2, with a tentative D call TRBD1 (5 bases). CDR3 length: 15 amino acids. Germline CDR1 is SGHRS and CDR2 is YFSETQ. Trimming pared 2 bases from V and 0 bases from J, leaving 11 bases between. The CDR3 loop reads CASSLDSKSNYGYTF. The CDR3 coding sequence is TGCGCCAGCAGCTTAGACAGCAAATCTAACTATGGCTACACCTTC.

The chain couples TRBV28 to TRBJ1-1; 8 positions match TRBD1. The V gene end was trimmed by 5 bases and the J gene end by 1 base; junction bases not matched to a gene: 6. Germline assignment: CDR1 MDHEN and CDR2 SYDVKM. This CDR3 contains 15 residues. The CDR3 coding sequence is TGTGCCAGCAGTCTTCCAGGACAGGGGAACACTGAAGCTTTCTTT. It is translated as CASSLPGQGNTEAFF.

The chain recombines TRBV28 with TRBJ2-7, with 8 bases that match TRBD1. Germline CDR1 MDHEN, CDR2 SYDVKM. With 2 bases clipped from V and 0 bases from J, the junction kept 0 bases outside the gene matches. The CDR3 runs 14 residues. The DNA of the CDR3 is TGTGCCAGCAGTTTAGACAGGGGCTCCTACGAGCAGTACTTC. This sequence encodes CASSLDRGSYEQYF.

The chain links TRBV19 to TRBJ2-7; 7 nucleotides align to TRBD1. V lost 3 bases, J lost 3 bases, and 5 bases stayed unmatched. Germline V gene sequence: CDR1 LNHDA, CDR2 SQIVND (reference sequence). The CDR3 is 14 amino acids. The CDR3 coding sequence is TGTGCCAGTAGTATCCGACAGGGCCTCTACGAGCAGTACTTC. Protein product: CASSIRQGLYEQYF.